What follows are 12 T cell receptor beta chains derived from one specimen sequenced in a study of a mutant IDH1 vaccine in newly diagnosed glioma. Repertoires were generated with immunoSEQ multiplex PCR, while TCRdb's copy carries only in-frame clones and drops some. The sample yields more than 25,000 clones, 79% seen once. Sample time point: week 35, safety follow-up. Vaccination comprised doses that each held 300 ug of mutant IDH1 20-mer peptide, plus topical imiquimod. No antigens are known for them. The sample here was PBMCs, taken from a glioma patient whose treatment included an IDH1 peptide vaccine. These receptors originate from a woman in her twenties or thirties with glioma. Some clones in this sample may be carry-over from other donors' samples.

The chain combines TRBV30 with TRBJ2-7; either TRBD1 or TRBD2 may fit D (5 bases each). The CDR3 totals 14 residues. Trimming removed 4 bases at V and 6 bases at J, with 19 bases between. Germline CDR1 reads GTSNPN; CDR2 reads SVGIG (reference sequence). The DNA of the CDR3 is TGTGCCTGGAACCCAGGGACCTCTCCCGGCGAGCAGTACTTC. Translating it yields CAWNPGTSPGEQYF.

This sequence joins TRBV5-6 and TRBJ2-4; D is tentatively TRBD1 or TRBD2 (5 bases each). This CDR3 has 11 amino acids. Deletions cut 4 bases from V and 14 bases from J, with 13 bases between. Germline CDR1 and CDR2: SGHDT and YYEEEE. The CDR3 loop is CASSHRDQEYF. CDR3 in DNA: TGTGCCAGCAGCCACCGGGACCAAGAGTACTTC.

This chain uses TRBV6-1 with TRBJ2-5, with D perhaps TRBD1 (6 bases). The CDR3 spans 15 residues. The V gene lost 1 base and the J gene lost 4 bases, with 13 bases spanning the gap. Germline V gene lookup returns CDR1 MNHNS and CDR2 SASEGT. CDR3 amino acids: CASSEGPLRGETQYF. The CDR3, as DNA: TGTGCCAGCAGTGAAGGGCCACTCAGGGGAGAGACCCAGTACTTC.

The V call is TRBV11-2, the J call TRBJ1-2; 7 positions agree with TRBD1. The CDR3 sequence is 16 residues long. With V trimmed by 5 bases and J by 4 bases, 13 bases remained unmatched. Per germline, CDR1 SGHAT and CDR2 FQNNGV. For the CDR3, the DNA is TGTGCCAGCAGCCCCATAACCCGAAGGACAGGCTATGGCTACACCTTC. Protein: CASSPITRRTGYGYTF.

Note on this clone: One end of the junction is discordant with germline, which a read error may explain. The rearrangement uses TRBV13 and TRBJ1-3; D is unclear. This CDR3 is built from 11 residues. Germline values: CDR1 PRHDT, CDR2 FYEKMQ (reference sequence). The CDR3 bases are TGTGCCAGCAGCTTAGACGGGGATGAAGATTTT. Encoded protein: CASSLDGDEDF.

The chain carries TRBV7-9 and TRBJ2-5; 7 bases line up with TRBD1. This CDR3 has 14 residues. V was pared by 4 bases and J by 2 bases, with 4 bases of the junction left unmatched. CDR1 and CDR2 (germline): SEHNR, FQNEAQ (reference sequence). CDR3 amino acids: CASSSSTGQETQYF. CDR3 in DNA: TGTGCCAGCAGCTCGTCGACAGGGCAAGAGACCCAGTACTTC.

With respect to this clone: The junction differs from germline at one of its ends, possibly a read error. This chain links TRBV7-8 with TRBJ2-7, with a tentative D call TRBD2 (6 bases). There are 15 residues in the CDR3. Per the germline V gene, CDR1 is SGHVS and CDR2 is FQNEAQ. CDR3 DNA: TGTGCCAGCAGCCGGGGGAACCGGGAGTCCTCCGAGCAGTACTTC. Translating gives CASSRGNRESSEQYF.

The table lists this clone with a few counts. The gene calls are TRBV7-9 and TRBJ1-1; 10 bases are a match to TRBD1. CDR3 length equals 17 residues. CDR1 is SEHNR, CDR2 FQNEAQ, per germline (reference sequence). The V and J ends lost 3 bases and 7 bases, in that order; junction bases with no gene match: 14. CDR3 amino acids: CASSFLSARDRGDEAFF. CDR3 nucleotide sequence: TGTGCCAGCAGCTTTCTTTCCGCTCGGGACAGGGGAGATGAAGCTTTCTTT.

The V and J genes are TRBV5-8 and TRBJ2-5; weak D call: TRBD1 (6 bases). The V end lost 2 bases, the J end lost 5 bases, and 16 bases lay between the germline ends. Per the germline V gene, CDR1 is SGHTS and CDR2 is YDEGEE. This CDR3 contains 15 residues. The CDR3 reads CASSFHRQVGETQYF. The CDR3, as DNA: TGTGCCAGCAGCTTTCATAGACAGGTTGGGGAGACCCAGTACTTC.

This clone came up a few times. This chain joins TRBV5-4 and TRBJ2-2, with 7 bases lining up with TRBD1. The CDR3 length is 15 residues. Per germline, CDR1 SGHNT and CDR2 YYREEE (reference sequence). Unmatched junction bases numbered 12, after V lost 6 bases and J lost 7 bases. CDR3 region: CASKTQGKFGGELFF. CDR3 DNA sequence: TGTGCCAGCAAAACACAGGGGAAATTCGGCGGGGAGCTGTTTTTT.

The gene calls are TRBV5-6 and TRBJ2-5; D is possibly TRBD1 (6 bases). CDR3 length: 15 residues. Looked up from germline, CDR1 is SGHDT and CDR2 is YYEEEE. V lost 4 bases, J lost 2 bases, and 15 bases lay in between. The CDR3 sequence: CASSPATGRQETQYF. CDR3 bases: TGTGCCAGCAGCCCGGCCACAGGGAGACAAGAGACCCAGTACTTC. The full variable domain, in which reference TRBV5-6 and TRBJ2-5 provide the parts outside the CDR3, is DAGVTQSPTHLIKTRGQQVTLRCSPKSGHDTVSWYQQALGQGPQFIFQYYEEEERQRGNFPDRFSGHQFPNYSSELNVNALLLGDSALYLCASSPATGRQETQYFGPGTRLLVL.

The chain uses TRBV29-1 and TRBJ2-6; TRBD2 aligns across 11 bases. Germline loops: CDR1 SQVTM, CDR2 ANQGSEA. The junction had 5 bases not matched to a gene; V was cut back by 7 bases and J by 0 bases. This CDR3 region has 16 residues. The CDR3 DNA is TGCAGCGCATATAGCGGGAGGGCCTCTGGGGCCAACGTCCTGACTTTC. Encoded protein: CSAYSGRASGANVLTF.